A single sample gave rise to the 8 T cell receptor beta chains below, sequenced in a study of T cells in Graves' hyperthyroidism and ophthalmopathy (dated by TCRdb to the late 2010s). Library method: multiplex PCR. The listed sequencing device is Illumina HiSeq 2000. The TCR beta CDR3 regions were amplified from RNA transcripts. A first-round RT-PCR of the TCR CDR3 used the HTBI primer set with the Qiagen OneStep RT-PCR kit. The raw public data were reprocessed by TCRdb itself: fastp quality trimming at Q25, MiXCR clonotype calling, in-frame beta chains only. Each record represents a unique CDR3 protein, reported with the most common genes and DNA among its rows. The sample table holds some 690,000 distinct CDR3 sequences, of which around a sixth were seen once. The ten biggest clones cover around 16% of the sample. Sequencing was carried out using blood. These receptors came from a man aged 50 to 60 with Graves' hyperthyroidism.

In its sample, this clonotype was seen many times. CDR3: CASSLGTSGGEQFF. CDR3 bases: TGCGCCAGCAGCTTGGGGACTAGCGGGGGAGAGCAGTTCTTC. The V and J genes are TRBV5-1 and TRBJ2-1; TRBD2 matches at 13 bases. This CDR3 comprises 14 residues. The germline V gene has CDR1 SGHRS and CDR2 YFSETQ. After removal of 0 bases from V and 10 bases from J, the junction contained 1 base not matched to a gene.

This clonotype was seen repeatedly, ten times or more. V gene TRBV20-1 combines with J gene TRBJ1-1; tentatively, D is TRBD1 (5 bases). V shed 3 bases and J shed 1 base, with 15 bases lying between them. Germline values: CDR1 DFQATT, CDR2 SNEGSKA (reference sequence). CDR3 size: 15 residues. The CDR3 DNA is TGCAGTGCTAGTGGGCAGGGAGGCGGGAACACTGAAGCTTTCTTT. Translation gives CSASGQGGGNTEAFF.

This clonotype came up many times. CDR3 region: CASSETGVNSPLHF. CDR3 coding DNA: TGTGCCAGCAGCGAGACAGGGGTCAATTCACCCCTCCACTTT. The chain carries TRBV9 and TRBJ1-6; 8 bases line up with TRBD1. With V trimmed by 3 bases and J by 7 bases, 3 bases remained unmatched. Per germline, CDR1 SGDLS and CDR2 YYNGEE. This CDR3 is built from 14 residues.

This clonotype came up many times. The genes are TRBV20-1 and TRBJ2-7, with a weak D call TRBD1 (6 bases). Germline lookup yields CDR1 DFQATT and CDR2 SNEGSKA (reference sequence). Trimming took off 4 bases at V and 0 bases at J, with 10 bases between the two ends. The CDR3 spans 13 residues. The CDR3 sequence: CSATTGSSYEQYF. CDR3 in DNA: TGCAGTGCTACCACAGGGAGCTCCTACGAGCAGTACTTC.

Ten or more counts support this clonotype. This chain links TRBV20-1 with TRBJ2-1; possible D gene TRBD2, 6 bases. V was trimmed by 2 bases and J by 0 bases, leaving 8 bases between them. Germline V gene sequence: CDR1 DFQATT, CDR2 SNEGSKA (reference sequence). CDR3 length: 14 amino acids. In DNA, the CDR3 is TGCAGTGCTAGACCCGGGAGCTCCTACAATGAGCAGTTCTTC. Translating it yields CSARPGSSYNEQFF.

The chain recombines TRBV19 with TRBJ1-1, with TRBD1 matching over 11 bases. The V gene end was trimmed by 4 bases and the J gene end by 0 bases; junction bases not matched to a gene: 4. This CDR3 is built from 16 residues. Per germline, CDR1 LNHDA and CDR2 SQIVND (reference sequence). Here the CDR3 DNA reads TGTGCCAGTAGTAGGTTGGACAGGGGGCTGAACACTGAAGCTTTCTTT. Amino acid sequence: CASSRLDRGLNTEAFF. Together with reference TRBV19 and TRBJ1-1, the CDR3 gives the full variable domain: DGGITQSPKYLFRKEGQNVTLSCEQNLNHDAMYWYRQDPGQGLRLIYYSQIVNDFQKGDIAEGYSVSREKKESFPLTVTSAQKNPTAFYLCASSRLDRGLNTEAFFGQGTRLTVV.

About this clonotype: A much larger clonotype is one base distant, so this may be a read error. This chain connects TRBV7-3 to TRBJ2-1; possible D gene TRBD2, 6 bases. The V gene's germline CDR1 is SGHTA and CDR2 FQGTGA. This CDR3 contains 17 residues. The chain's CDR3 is CASSLMPGGASYNGQFF. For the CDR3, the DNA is TGTGCCAGCAGCTTAATGCCGGGCGGGGCTTCCTACAATGGGCAGTTCTTC.

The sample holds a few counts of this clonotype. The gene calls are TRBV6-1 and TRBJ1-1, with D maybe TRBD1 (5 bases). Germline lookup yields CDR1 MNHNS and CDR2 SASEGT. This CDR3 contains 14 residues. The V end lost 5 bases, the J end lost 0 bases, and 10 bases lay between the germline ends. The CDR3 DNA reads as TGTGCCAGCAGTTATCAACAGGTGAACACTGAAGCTTTCTTT. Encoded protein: CASSYQQVNTEAFF.